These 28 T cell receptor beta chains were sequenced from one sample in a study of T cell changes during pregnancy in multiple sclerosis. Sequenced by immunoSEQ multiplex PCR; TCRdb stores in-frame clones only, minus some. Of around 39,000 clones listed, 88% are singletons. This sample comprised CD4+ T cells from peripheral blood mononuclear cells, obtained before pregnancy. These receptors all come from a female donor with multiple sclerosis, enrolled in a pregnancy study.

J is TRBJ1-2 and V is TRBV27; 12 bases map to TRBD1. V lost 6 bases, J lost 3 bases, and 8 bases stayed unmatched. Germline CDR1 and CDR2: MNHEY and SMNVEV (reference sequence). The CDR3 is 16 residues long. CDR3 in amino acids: CASRIRGTGGDYGYTF. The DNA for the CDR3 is TGTGCCAGCAGAATCCGGGGGACAGGGGGCGACTATGGCTACACCTTC.

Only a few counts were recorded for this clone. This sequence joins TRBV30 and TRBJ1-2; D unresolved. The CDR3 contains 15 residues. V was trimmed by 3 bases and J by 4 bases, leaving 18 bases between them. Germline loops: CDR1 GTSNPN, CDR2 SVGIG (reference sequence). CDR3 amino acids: CAWSPHYTTFYGYTF. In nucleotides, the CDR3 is TGTGCCTGGAGCCCCCATTACACCACATTCTATGGCTACACCTTC.

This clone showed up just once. CDR3 nucleotide sequence: TGTGCCAGCTCACCACAGGGGCACACAGATACGCAGTATTTT. This encodes CASSPQGHTDTQYF. The genes are TRBV18 and TRBJ2-3; maybe TRBD1 (5 bases). Germline CDR1 is KGHSH and CDR2 is LQKENI. This CDR3 has 14 residues. V was trimmed by 1 base and J by 2 bases, leaving 7 bases between them.

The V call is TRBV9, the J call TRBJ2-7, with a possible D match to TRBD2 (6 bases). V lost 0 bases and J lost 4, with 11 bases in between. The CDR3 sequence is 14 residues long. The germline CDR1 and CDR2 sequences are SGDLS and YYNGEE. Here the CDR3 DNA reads TGTGCCAGCAGCGTAGACTCAGCGGGTTACGAGCAGTACTTC. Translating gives CASSVDSAGYEQYF.

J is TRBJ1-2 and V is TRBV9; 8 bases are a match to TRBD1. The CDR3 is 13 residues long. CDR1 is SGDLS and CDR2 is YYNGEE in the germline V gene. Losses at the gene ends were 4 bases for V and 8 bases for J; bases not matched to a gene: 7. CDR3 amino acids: CASSMQGAGGYTF. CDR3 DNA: TGTGCCAGCAGCATGCAGGGGGCGGGGGGCTACACCTTC.

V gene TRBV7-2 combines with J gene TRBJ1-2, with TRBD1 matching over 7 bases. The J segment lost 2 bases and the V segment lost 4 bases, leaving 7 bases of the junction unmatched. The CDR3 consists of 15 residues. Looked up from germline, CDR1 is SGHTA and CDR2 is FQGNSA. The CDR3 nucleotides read TGTGCCAGCAGCTCGACAGGGCCCTCGAACTATGGCTACACCTTC. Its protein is CASSSTGPSNYGYTF.

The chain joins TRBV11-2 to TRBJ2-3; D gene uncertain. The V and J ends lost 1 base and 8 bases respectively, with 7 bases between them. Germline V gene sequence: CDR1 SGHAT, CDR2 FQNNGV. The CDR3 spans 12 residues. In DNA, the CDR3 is TGTGCCAGCAGCTTAGGGTTCAGTACGCAGTATTTT. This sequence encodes CASSLGFSTQYF. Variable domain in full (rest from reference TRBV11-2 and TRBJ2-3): EAGVAQSPRYKIIEKRQSVAFWCNPISGHATLYWYQQILGQGPKLLIQFQNNGVVDDSQLPKDRFSAERLKGVDSTLKIQPAKLEDSAVYLCASSLGFSTQYFGPGTRLTVL.

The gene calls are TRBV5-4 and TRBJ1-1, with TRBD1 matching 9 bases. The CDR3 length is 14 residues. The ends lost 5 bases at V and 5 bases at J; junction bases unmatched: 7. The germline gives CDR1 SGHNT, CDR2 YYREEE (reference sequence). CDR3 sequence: CASSRRDRVTEAFF. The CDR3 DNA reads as TGTGCCAGCAGTCGCCGGGACAGGGTAACTGAAGCTTTCTTT.

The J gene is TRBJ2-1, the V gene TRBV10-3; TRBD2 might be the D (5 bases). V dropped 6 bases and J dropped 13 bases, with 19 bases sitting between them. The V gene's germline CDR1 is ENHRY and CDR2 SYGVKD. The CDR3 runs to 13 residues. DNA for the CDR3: TGTGCCATCAGGCGACCTGAGAGCGGAGCTCAGTTCTTC. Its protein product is CAIRRPESGAQFF.

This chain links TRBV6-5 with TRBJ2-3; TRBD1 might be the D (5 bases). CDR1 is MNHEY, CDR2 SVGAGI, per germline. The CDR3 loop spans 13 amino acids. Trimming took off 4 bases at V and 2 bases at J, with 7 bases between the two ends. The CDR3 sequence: CASSLQATDTQYF. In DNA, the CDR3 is TGTGCCAGCAGTTTACAGGCCACAGATACGCAGTATTTT.

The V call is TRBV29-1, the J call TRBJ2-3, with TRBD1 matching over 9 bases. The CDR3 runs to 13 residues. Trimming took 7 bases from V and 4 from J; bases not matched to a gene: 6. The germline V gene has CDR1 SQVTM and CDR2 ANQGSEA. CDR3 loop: CSAGTGSADTQYF. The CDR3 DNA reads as TGCAGCGCCGGGACAGGGAGCGCAGATACGCAGTATTTT.

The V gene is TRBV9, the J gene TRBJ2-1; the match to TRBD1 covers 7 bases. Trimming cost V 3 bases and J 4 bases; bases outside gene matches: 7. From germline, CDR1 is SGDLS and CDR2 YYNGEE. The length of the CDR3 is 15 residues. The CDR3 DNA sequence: TGTGCCAGCAGCGCGGGGACAGTAGGGTACAATGAGCAGTTCTTC. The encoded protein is CASSAGTVGYNEQFF.

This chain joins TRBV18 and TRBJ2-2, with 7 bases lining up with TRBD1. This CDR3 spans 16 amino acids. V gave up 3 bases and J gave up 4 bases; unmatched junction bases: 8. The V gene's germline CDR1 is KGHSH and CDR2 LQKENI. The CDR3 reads CASSPTGQRGTGELFF. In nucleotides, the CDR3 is TGTGCCAGCTCACCGACAGGGCAGCGAGGCACCGGGGAGCTGTTTTTT.

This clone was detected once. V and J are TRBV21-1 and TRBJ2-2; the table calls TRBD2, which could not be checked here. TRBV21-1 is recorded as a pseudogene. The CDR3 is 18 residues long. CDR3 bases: TGTGCCAGCAGCAAAGATAGCGGGAGGGGGACGAAGGGCGGGGAGCTGTTTTTT. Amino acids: CASSKDSGRGTKGGELFF.

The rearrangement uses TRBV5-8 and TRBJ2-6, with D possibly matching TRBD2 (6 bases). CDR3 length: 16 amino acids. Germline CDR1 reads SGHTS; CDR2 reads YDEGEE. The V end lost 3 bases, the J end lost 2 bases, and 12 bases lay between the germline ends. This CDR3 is CASSSFRGTGANVLTF. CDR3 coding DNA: TGTGCCAGCAGCTCGTTCCGGGGGACTGGGGCCAACGTCCTGACTTTC.

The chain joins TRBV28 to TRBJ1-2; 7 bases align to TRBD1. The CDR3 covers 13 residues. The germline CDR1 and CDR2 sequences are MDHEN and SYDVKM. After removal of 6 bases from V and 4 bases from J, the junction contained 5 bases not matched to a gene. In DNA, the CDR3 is TGTGCCAGCAGCGGACAGGCATTCTATGGCTACACCTTC. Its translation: CASSGQAFYGYTF.

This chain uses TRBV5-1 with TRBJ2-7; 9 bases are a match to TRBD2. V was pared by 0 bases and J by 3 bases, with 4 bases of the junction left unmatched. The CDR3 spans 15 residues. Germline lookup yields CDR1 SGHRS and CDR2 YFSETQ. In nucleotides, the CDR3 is TGCGCCAGCAGCTTGGTGCTAGCGGGGAACTACGAGCAGTACTTC. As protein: CASSLVLAGNYEQYF.

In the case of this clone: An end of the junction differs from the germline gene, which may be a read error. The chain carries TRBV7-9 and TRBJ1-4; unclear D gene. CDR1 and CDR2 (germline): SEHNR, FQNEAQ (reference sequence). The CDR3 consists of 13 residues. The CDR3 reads CASSLGGQEKLFF. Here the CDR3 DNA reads TGTGCCAGCAGCTTAGGAGGTCAAGAAAAGCTGTTTTTT.

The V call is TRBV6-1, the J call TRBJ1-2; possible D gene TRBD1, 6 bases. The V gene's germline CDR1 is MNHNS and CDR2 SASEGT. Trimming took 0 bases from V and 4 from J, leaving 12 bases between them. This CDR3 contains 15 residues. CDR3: CASSEAPQGGYGYTF. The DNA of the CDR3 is TGTGCCAGCAGTGAAGCCCCGCAAGGGGGCTATGGCTACACCTTC.

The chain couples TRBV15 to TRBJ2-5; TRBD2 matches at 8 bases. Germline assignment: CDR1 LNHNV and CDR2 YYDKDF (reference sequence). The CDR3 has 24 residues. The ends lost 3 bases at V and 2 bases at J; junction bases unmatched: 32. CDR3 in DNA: TGTGCCACCAGCAGTGCGAAGGTCGGGACTAGGCACCTTCTGAGCCCACCCTTACAAGAGACCCAGTACTTC. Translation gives CATSSAKVGTRHLLSPPLQETQYF.

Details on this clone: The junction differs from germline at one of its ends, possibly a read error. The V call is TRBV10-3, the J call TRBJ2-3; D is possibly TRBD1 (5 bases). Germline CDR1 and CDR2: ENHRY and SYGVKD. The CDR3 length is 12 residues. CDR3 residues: CAISGAPDTQYF. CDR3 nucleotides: TGTGCCATTAGTGGGGCCCCAGATACGCAGTATTTT.

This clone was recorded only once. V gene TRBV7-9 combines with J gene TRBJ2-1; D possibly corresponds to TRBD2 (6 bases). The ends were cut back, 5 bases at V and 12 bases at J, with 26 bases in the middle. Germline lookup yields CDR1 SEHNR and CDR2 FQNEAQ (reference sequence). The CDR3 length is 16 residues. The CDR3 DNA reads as TGTGCCAGCAGCCGGTCCGGGACTCAAGTAGCGGTGGGGCAGTTCTTC. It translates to CASSRSGTQVAVGQFF.

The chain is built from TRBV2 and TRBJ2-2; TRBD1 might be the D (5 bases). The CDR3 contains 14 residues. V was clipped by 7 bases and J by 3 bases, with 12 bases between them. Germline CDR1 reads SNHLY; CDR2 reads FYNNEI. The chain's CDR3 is CASKPRAHTGELFF. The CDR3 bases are TGTGCCAGCAAGCCCAGGGCCCACACCGGGGAGCTGTTTTTT.

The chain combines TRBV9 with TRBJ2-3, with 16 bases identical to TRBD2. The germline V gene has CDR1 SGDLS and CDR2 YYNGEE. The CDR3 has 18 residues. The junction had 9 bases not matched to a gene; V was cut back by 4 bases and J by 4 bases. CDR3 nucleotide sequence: TGTGCCAGCAGCTTCTCCGGGACTAGCGGGAGGGAAGCAGATACGCAGTATTTT. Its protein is CASSFSGTSGREADTQYF.

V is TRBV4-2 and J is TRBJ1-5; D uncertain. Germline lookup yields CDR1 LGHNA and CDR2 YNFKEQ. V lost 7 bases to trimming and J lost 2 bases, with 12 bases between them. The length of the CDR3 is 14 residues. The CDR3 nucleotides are TGTGCCAGCAACCCTGGGAGGGGCAATCAGCCCCAGCATTTT. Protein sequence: CASNPGRGNQPQHF.

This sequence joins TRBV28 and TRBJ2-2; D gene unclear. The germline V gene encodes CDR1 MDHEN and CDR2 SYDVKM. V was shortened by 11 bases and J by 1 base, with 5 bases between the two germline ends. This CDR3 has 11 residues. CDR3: CASWNTGELFF. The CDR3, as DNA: TGTGCCTCGTGGAACACCGGGGAGCTGTTTTTT.

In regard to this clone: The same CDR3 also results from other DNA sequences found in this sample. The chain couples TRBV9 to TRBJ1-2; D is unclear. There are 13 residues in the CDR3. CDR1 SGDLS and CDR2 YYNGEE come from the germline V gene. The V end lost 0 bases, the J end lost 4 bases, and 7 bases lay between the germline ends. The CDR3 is CASSVVHGYGYTF. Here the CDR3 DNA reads TGTGCCAGCAGCGTAGTCCACGGCTATGGCTACACCTTC.

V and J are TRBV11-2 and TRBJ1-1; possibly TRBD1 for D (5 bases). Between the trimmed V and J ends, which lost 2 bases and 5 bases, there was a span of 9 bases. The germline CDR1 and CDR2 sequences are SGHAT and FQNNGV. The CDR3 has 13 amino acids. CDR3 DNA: TGTGCCAGCAGCTTATCAGGGTCGACTGAAGCTTTCTTT. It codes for CASSLSGSTEAFF.